These 5 T cell receptor beta chains were sequenced from one sample in a study of cytomegalovirus exposure and HLA in healthy donors. The PCR contained 60 Vbeta and 13 Jbeta primers. The table came from immunoSEQ multiplex PCR; TCRdb's copy has only in-frame clones and leaves some out. The table lists about 97,000 clones, roughly 9.4% of them singletons. Sample: PBMCs. The receptors were sampled from a man in his forties or fifties in good health and CMV-seropositive.

This chain connects TRBV19 to TRBJ1-5; 7 positions agree with TRBD1. Germline V gene data show CDR1 as LNHDA and CDR2 as SQIVND (reference sequence). The trim removed 9 bases at V and 4 bases at J, leaving 6 bases unmatched. The CDR3 extends over 13 amino acids. CDR3 nucleotides: TGTGCCAGCCGCGGGACAGCAAATCAGCCCCAGCATTTT. This translates into CASRGTANQPQHF. The full variable domain, rest sourced from reference TRBV19 and TRBJ1-5, is DGGITQSPKYLFRKEGQNVTLSCEQNLNHDAMYWYRQDPGQGLRLIYYSQIVNDFQKGDIAEGYSVSREKKESFPLTVTSAQKNPTAFYLCASRGTANQPQHFGDGTRLSIL.

This clone has only a few counts. The junction shows a germline mismatch at one end, possibly a read error. The chain is built from TRBV5-4 and TRBJ2-1; TRBD2 matches 9 bases. Germline lookup yields CDR1 SGHNT and CDR2 YYREEE (reference sequence). CDR3 length equals 14 residues. The CDR3 sequence is CASSQEVGGRDEIF. Written as DNA, the CDR3 is TGTGCCAGCAGCCAAGAGGTAGGCGGGAGGGACGAGATCTTC.

This rearrangement joins TRBV29-1 to TRBJ2-1, with 7 bases fitting TRBD2. This CDR3 is built from 15 residues. Germline trimming cut 8 bases from V and 7 bases from J; bases unmatched to any gene: 17. Germline-derived CDR1 and CDR2 are SQVTM and ANQGSEA. The DNA for the CDR3 is TGCAGCACCCTACTCGACGCGGGAGTATCAAATGAGCAGTTCTTC. As protein: CSTLLDAGVSNEQFF.

The sample holds a few counts of this clone. The chain combines TRBV11-2 with TRBJ1-2; 12 bases are a match to TRBD1. V lost 4 bases, J lost 4 bases, and 7 bases stayed unmatched. This CDR3 is built from 16 residues. Germline-derived CDR1 and CDR2 are SGHAT and FQNNGV. CDR3 loop: CASSSRDRGQGYGYTF. The DNA of the CDR3 is TGTGCCAGCAGCTCCCGGGACAGGGGGCAAGGCTATGGCTACACCTTC.

This clone was seen more than once but under ten times. This chain connects TRBV18 to TRBJ2-5, with D possibly being TRBD2 (5 bases). Germline CDR1 reads KGHSH; CDR2 reads LQKENI. CDR3 length: 14 amino acids. The V gene lost 1 base and the J gene lost 2 bases, with 8 bases spanning the gap. The CDR3 DNA follows: TGTGCCAGCTCACCACAGACGGGGCAAGAGACCCAGTACTTC. It translates to CASSPQTGQETQYF.